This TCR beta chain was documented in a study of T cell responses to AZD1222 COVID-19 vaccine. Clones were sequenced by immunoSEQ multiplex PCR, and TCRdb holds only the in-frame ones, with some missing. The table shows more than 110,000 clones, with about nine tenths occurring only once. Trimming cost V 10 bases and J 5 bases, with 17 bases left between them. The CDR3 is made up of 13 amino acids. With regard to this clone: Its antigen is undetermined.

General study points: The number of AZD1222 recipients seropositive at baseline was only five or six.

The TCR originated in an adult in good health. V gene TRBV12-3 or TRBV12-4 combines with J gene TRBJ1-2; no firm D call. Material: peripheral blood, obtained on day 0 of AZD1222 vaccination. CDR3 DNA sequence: TGTGCCACCCGGGCAGGCTCGGTGTATGGCTACACCTTC. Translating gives CATRAGSVYGYTF.